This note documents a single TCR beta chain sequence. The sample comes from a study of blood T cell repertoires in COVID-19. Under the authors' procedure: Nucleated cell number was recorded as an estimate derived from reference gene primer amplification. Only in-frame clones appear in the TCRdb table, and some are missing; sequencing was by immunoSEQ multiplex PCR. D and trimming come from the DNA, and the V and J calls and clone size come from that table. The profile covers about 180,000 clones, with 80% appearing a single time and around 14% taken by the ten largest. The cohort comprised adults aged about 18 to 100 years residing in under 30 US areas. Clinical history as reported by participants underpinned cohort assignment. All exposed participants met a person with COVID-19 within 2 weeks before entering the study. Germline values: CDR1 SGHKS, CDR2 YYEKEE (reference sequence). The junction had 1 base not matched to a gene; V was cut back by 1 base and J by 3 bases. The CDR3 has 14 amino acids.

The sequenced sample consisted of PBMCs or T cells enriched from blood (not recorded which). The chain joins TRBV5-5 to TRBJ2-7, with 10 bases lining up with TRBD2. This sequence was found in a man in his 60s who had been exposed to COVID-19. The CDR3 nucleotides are TGTGCCAGCAGCTTGACTAGCGGGATCTACGAGCAGTACTTC. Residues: CASSLTSGIYEQYF. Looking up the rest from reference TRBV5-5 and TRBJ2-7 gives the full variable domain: DAGVTQSPTHLIKTRGQQVTLRCSPISGHKSVSWYQQVLGQGPQFIFQYYEKEERGRGNFPDRFSARQFPNYSSELNVNALLLGDSALYLCASSLTSGIYEQYFGPGTRLTVT.